The 17 T cell receptor beta chains below come from one sample, sequenced in a study of cytomegalovirus exposure and HLA in healthy donors. The PCR made use of 60 Vbeta and 13 Jbeta primers. Method: immunoSEQ multiplex PCR; TCRdb's copy keeps in-frame clones and lacks some. Of over 90,000 clones detected, roughly 74% appear once; the ten largest clones hold roughly 15%. The specimen was PBMCs. These receptors were taken from a woman aged 70-85 years in good health and CMV-seropositive.

The chain carries TRBV7-9 and TRBJ2-3, with D perhaps TRBD2 (5 bases). V was cut by 5 bases and J by 3 bases, with 21 bases left in between. This CDR3 has 17 amino acids. Germline loops: CDR1 SEHNR, CDR2 FQNEAQ (reference sequence). For the CDR3, the DNA is TGTGCCAGCAGCGGGAGAACGGTGTTGTCGGGAACAGATACGCAGTATTTT. The encoded protein is CASSGRTVLSGTDTQYF.

V usage is TRBV7-3 and J usage is TRBJ2-1; the D is unclear. CDR1 is SGHTA, CDR2 FQGTGA, per germline. Trimming stripped 3 bases from V and 0 bases from J, with 6 bases between. CDR3 length: 14 amino acids. The CDR3 nucleotides read TGTGCCAGCAGCTTTGACACCTCCTACAATGAGCAGTTCTTC. It translates to CASSFDTSYNEQFF.

The chain is built from TRBV6-1 and TRBJ1-2; D uncertain. With 1 base removed from V and 6 bases from J, the gap between germline ends came to 6 bases. This CDR3 comprises 12 residues. Germline V lookup: CDR1 MNHNS, CDR2 SASEGT. The CDR3 DNA is TGTGCCAGCAGTGAAGTTAGAGATGGCTACACCTTC. This translates into CASSEVRDGYTF.

The chain carries TRBV18 and TRBJ2-5; D is perhaps TRBD2 (5 bases). Trimming shortened V by 6 bases and J by 1 base, and 12 bases separated the two germline ends. The V gene's germline CDR1 is KGHSH and CDR2 LQKENI. The CDR3 loop spans 14 amino acids. CDR3 in DNA: TGTGCCAGCTCGACCGGGATCACCCAAGAGACCCAGTACTTC. This gives the protein CASSTGITQETQYF.

A word on this clone: Its ends do not fully match the called genes, so a read error is possible. The chain combines TRBV28 with TRBJ2-6; the D gene is possibly TRBD1 (6 bases). This CDR3 comprises 15 residues. CDR1 and CDR2 (germline): MDHEN, SYDVKM. The CDR3 reads CASSLTGLGANGLTF. In DNA, the CDR3 is TGTGCCAGCAGCCTCACAGGGTTAGGGGCCAACGGCCTGACTTTC.

This chain connects TRBV6-1 to TRBJ1-5; D not certain. CDR3 length: 13 residues. CDR1 is MNHNS and CDR2 is SASEGT in the germline V gene. V lost 3 bases and J lost 0, with 3 bases in between. This chain's CDR3 is CASSDISNQPQHF. CDR3 bases: TGTGCCAGCAGTGACATTAGCAATCAGCCCCAGCATTTT.

The chain combines TRBV7-8 with TRBJ2-1; tentative D call: TRBD2 (5 bases). Trimming pared 5 bases from V and 6 bases from J, leaving 23 bases between. CDR3 size: 17 residues. CDR1 SGHVS and CDR2 FQNEAQ come from the germline V gene. The CDR3 is CASSPFARGPRVNEQFF. Written as DNA, the CDR3 is TGTGCCAGCAGCCCTTTCGCACGGGGTCCGAGAGTCAATGAGCAGTTCTTC. Based on the CDR3 plus reference TRBV7-8 and TRBJ2-1, the full variable domain is GAGVSQSPRYKVAKRGQDVALRCDPISGHVSLFWYQQALGQGPEFLTYFQNEAQLDKSGLPSDRFFAERPEGSVSTLKIQRTQQEDSAVYLCASSPFARGPRVNEQFFGPGTRLTVL.

The chain combines TRBV28 with TRBJ2-2; 15 bases are shared with TRBD2. From germline, CDR1 is MDHEN and CDR2 SYDVKM. V was pared by 6 bases and J by 3 bases, with 8 bases of the junction left unmatched. This CDR3 is built from 18 residues. The CDR3 DNA sequence: TGTGCCAGCAGCCAAGGACTAGCGGGAGGGCGATACACCGGGGAGCTGTTTTTT. It specifies CASSQGLAGGRYTGELFF.

The genes are TRBV2 and TRBJ2-7; no clear D gene. The CDR3 is 11 amino acids. V was trimmed by 8 bases and J by 4 bases, leaving 9 bases between them. The germline V gene encodes CDR1 SNHLY and CDR2 FYNNEI. This CDR3 reads CASWASYEQYF. CDR3 nucleotides: TGTGCCAGCTGGGCATCTTACGAGCAGTACTTC.

The V and J genes are TRBV6-1 and TRBJ2-1; TRBD2 agrees at 8 bases. The ends lost 6 bases at V and 3 bases at J; junction bases unmatched: 1. This CDR3 is built from 13 residues. Germline loops: CDR1 MNHNS, CDR2 SASEGT. CDR3 sequence: CASSLAGYNEQFF. The CDR3 DNA sequence: TGTGCCAGCAGCCTAGCGGGCTACAATGAGCAGTTCTTC.

The rearrangement links TRBV2 to TRBJ1-6; TRBD1 is a possible D gene (5 bases). V lost 6 bases and J 8 bases, leaving 11 bases between the germline ends. Looked up from germline, CDR1 is SNHLY and CDR2 is FYNNEI. This CDR3 is built from 13 residues. CDR3 region: CASRQGSDSPLHF. The CDR3 DNA sequence: TGTGCCAGCAGGCAGGGATCGGATTCACCCCTCCACTTT.

V is TRBV28 and J is TRBJ1-6, with no clear D. This CDR3 is built from 12 residues. V was trimmed by 4 bases and J by 11 bases, leaving 9 bases between them. In germline, CDR1 is MDHEN, CDR2 SYDVKM. The DNA of the CDR3 is TGTGCCAGCAGTTCCGAACCGGCACCCCTCCACTTT. It translates to CASSSEPAPLHF.

The chain employs TRBV11-2 and TRBJ2-7; TRBD1 aligns across 7 bases. This CDR3 comprises 15 residues. Germline loops: CDR1 SGHAT, CDR2 FQNNGV. The trim removed 6 bases at V and 3 bases at J, leaving 11 bases unmatched. CDR3 coding DNA: TGTGCCAGCAGACAACCGGGACAGAGCTACTACGAGCAGTACTTC. Its translation is CASRQPGQSYYEQYF. The whole variable domain, filled in from reference TRBV11-2 and TRBJ2-7, reads EAGVAQSPRYKIIEKRQSVAFWCNPISGHATLYWYQQILGQGPKLLIQFQNNGVVDDSQLPKDRFSAERLKGVDSTLKIQPAKLEDSAVYLCASRQPGQSYYEQYFGPGTRLTVT.

The V and J genes are TRBV27 and TRBJ1-5; perhaps TRBD1 as D (6 bases). Trimming shortened V by 2 bases and J by 6 bases, and 14 bases separated the two germline ends. The CDR3 contains 15 residues. Germline CDR1 and CDR2: MNHEY and SMNVEV (reference sequence). In DNA, the CDR3 is TGTGCCAGCAGTTTAATAGCAGGGGACGGTCAGCCCCAGCATTTT. Protein: CASSLIAGDGQPQHF.

V is TRBV6-4 and J is TRBJ2-2, with TRBD1 as a possible D gene (5 bases). CDR3 length: 16 residues. The germline V gene encodes CDR1 MRHNA and CDR2 SNTAGT. With 0 bases removed from V and 6 bases from J, the gap between germline ends came to 14 bases. The CDR3 bases are TGTGCCAGCAGTGACTCACTACGGAGCAGGGCCGGGGAGCTGTTTTTT. Protein sequence: CASSDSLRSRAGELFF.

The chain has TRBV28 and TRBJ2-2; D perhaps matches TRBD2 (6 bases). Trimming removed 4 bases at V and 6 bases at J, with 12 bases between. The CDR3 is 14 residues long. The V gene's germline CDR1 is MDHEN and CDR2 SYDVKM. CDR3 sequence: CASSSQGLAGELFF. CDR3 nucleotide sequence: TGTGCCAGCAGTTCCCAGGGACTTGCCGGGGAGCTGTTTTTT. The full variable domain, in which reference TRBV28 and TRBJ2-2 provide the parts outside the CDR3, is DVKVTQSSRYLVKRTGEKVFLECVQDMDHENMFWYRQDPGLGLRLIYFSYDVKMKEKGDIPEGYSVSREKKERFSLILESASTNQTSMYLCASSSQGLAGELFFGEGSRLTVL.

This chain joins TRBV9 and TRBJ2-1; D may be TRBD2 (6 bases). CDR1 SGDLS and CDR2 YYNGEE come from the germline V gene. The CDR3 totals 16 residues. The V and J ends lost 0 bases and 10 bases respectively, with 20 bases between them. The CDR3 protein is CASSVEMGTTRGEQFF. The CDR3 DNA reads TGTGCCAGCAGCGTAGAGATGGGGACGACCCGGGGGGAGCAGTTCTTC.